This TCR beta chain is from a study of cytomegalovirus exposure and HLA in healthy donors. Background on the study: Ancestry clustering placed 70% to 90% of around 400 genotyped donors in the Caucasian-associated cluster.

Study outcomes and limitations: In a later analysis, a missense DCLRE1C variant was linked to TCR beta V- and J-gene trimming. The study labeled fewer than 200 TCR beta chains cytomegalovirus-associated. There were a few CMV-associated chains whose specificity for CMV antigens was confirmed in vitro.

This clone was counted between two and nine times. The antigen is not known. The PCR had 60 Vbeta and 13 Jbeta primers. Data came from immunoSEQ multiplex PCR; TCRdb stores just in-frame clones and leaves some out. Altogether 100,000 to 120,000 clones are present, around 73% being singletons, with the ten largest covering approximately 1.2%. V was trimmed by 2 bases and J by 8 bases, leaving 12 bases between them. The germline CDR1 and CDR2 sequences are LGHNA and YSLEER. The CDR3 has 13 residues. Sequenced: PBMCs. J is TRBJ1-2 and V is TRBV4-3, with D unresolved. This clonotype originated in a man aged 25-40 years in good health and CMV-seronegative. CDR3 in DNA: TGCGCCAGCAGCCAAAAGGAGGGTTGGGGCTACACCTTC. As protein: CASSQKEGWGYTF.